Presented here are 28 T cell receptor beta chains from one specimen sequenced in a study of blood T cell repertoires in COVID-19. Profiled with immunoSEQ multiplex PCR; TCRdb holds only in-frame clones, not every one. The table lists 200,000 to 250,000 clones, approximately 90% of them singletons, with about a tenth in the top ten. The sequenced sample consisted of PBMCs or T cells enriched from blood (not recorded which). The receptors were sampled from a man aged 18 to 35 with acute COVID-19.

The gene calls are TRBV25-1 and TRBJ2-5; the D is unclear. Looked up from germline, CDR1 is MGHDK and CDR2 is SYGVNS. V lost 8 bases and J lost 1, with 11 bases in between. The CDR3 covers 13 residues. In DNA form, the CDR3 reads TGTGCCAGCGGATGGAGCGCCCAAGAGACCCAGTACTTC. Its translation is CASGWSAQETQYF.

The sample holds one count of this clone. The chain combines TRBV28 with TRBJ1-1; no firm D call. The CDR3 is 13 residues long. Deletions cut 2 bases from V and 5 bases from J, with 9 bases between. Germline V gene lookup returns CDR1 MDHEN and CDR2 SYDVKM. The CDR3 spells CASSLITGTEAFF. The CDR3 DNA reads as TGTGCCAGCAGTTTAATCACGGGGACTGAAGCTTTCTTT.

The V call is TRBV12-1, the J call TRBJ1-4; TRBD1, as called in the table, went unchecked against the DNA. TRBV12-1 is flagged as a pseudogene. This CDR3 has 15 amino acids. CDR3 nucleotide sequence: TGTGCCAGCAGCCTCCCCACAGGACGAAATGAAAAACTGTTTTTT. Amino acids: CASSLPTGRNEKLFF.

This rearrangement joins TRBV7-9 to TRBJ1-3; unclear D gene. The CDR3 covers 15 residues. Germline-derived CDR1 and CDR2 are SEHNR and FQNEAQ (reference sequence). The V end lost 6 bases, the J end lost 3 bases, and 15 bases lay between the germline ends. CDR3 region: CASRLLDGGGNTIYF. Here the CDR3 DNA reads TGTGCCAGCAGGTTACTCGACGGAGGTGGAAACACCATATATTTT.

V usage is TRBV4-2 and J usage is TRBJ2-1; 7 positions agree with TRBD2. CDR1 is LGHNA, CDR2 YNFKEQ, per germline. The junction had 7 bases not matched to a gene; V was cut back by 4 bases and J by 7 bases. This CDR3 has 14 amino acids. The CDR3 coding sequence is TGTGCCAGCAGCCTCGGGGGAGGGCCAAATGAGCAGTTCTTC. Its protein product is CASSLGGGPNEQFF.

The rearrangement uses TRBV7-9 and TRBJ2-2; TRBD1 matches 7 bases. CDR3 length: 16 amino acids. Unmatched junction bases numbered 8, after V lost 5 bases and J lost 2 bases. Germline CDR1 reads SEHNR; CDR2 reads FQNEAQ (reference sequence). CDR3 nucleotides: TGTGCCAGCAGCCAACCGGGACAGACAAACACCGGGGAGCTGTTTTTT. This sequence encodes CASSQPGQTNTGELFF.

By share of the sample, this clone is hyperexpanded. The J gene is TRBJ2-7, the V gene TRBV10-3; D is possibly TRBD1 (5 bases). CDR3 length equals 17 residues. Trimming pared 4 bases from V and 2 bases from J, leaving 21 bases between. The germline V gene has CDR1 ENHRY and CDR2 SYGVKD. The CDR3: CAISGPDTDSYTYEQYF. The CDR3 region has the DNA TGTGCCATCAGTGGACCCGATACCGACAGTTACACCTACGAGCAGTACTTC.

J is TRBJ1-2 and V is TRBV28; 7 bases align to TRBD1. The germline V gene encodes CDR1 MDHEN and CDR2 SYDVKM. The V gene end was trimmed by 5 bases and the J gene end by 0 bases; junction bases not matched to a gene: 12. There are 17 residues in the CDR3. This CDR3 reads CASSAAGQLHANYGYTF. CDR3 sequence (DNA): TGTGCCAGCAGTGCCGCGGGACAGCTACACGCTAACTATGGCTACACCTTC.

V gene TRBV28 combines with J gene TRBJ2-7; no firm D call. Germline V lookup: CDR1 MDHEN, CDR2 SYDVKM. This CDR3 has 14 amino acids. Between the trimmed V and J ends, which lost 5 bases and 2 bases, there was a span of 13 bases. The CDR3 reads CASSDPRWTYEQYF. In DNA form, the CDR3 reads TGTGCCAGCAGTGACCCTAGGTGGACCTACGAGCAGTACTTC.

This clone was counted ten times or more. The V gene is TRBV12-3 or TRBV12-4, the J gene TRBJ2-7; perhaps TRBD2 as D (6 bases). The germline V and J ends were trimmed by 3 bases and 7 bases, with 13 bases remaining between them. The CDR3 has 13 residues. CDR3 loop: CASSFGGGLEQYF. In DNA form, the CDR3 reads TGTGCCAGCAGTTTCGGGGGTGGCCTGGAGCAGTACTTC.

The J gene is TRBJ1-1, the V gene TRBV10-3; TRBD1 might be the D (6 bases). The germline CDR1 and CDR2 sequences are ENHRY and SYGVKD. Between the trimmed V and J ends, which lost 6 bases and 0 bases, there was a span of 17 bases. The CDR3 contains 16 residues. In DNA form, the CDR3 reads TGTGCCATCAGAGATGACTCAGGGGTGCTGAACACTGAAGCTTTCTTT. Encoded protein: CAIRDDSGVLNTEAFF.

V and J are TRBV19 and TRBJ2-1; 7 bases line up with TRBD2. The V and J ends lost 7 bases and 10 bases, in that order; junction bases with no gene match: 4. From germline, CDR1 is LNHDA and CDR2 SQIVND (reference sequence). The CDR3 length is 11 residues. CDR3: CASNSGIEQFF. In DNA form, the CDR3 reads TGTGCCAGTAACAGCGGGATAGAGCAGTTCTTC.

This clone was counted a single time. The chain recombines TRBV2 with TRBJ2-6; 7 bases agree with TRBD1. In germline, CDR1 is SNHLY, CDR2 FYNNEI. J was trimmed by 0 bases and V by 11 bases; bases with no gene match: 7. The CDR3 has 15 amino acids. The CDR3: CAPRRGSSGANVLTF. DNA for the CDR3: TGTGCCCCACGCAGGGGGAGCTCTGGGGCCAACGTCCTGACTTTC.

The chain has TRBV12-5 and TRBJ2-5; D is perhaps TRBD1 (6 bases). Germline CDR1 and CDR2: LGHNT and FRNRAP. V dropped 7 bases and J dropped 2 bases, with 11 bases sitting between them. The CDR3 has 13 amino acids. The CDR3 is CASVGQQQETQYF. CDR3 in DNA: TGTGCTAGTGTTGGACAGCAACAAGAGACCCAGTACTTC.

This sequence joins TRBV2 and TRBJ1-2, with no clear D. Per germline, CDR1 SNHLY and CDR2 FYNNEI. The CDR3 is made up of 13 amino acids. Trimming took off 4 bases at V and 4 bases at J, with 10 bases between the two ends. The CDR3: CASSVPLGYGYTF. DNA for the CDR3: TGTGCCAGCAGTGTTCCCCTAGGCTATGGCTACACCTTC.

This rearrangement joins TRBV13 to TRBJ2-5, with D possibly TRBD2 on 6 matching bases. Per germline, CDR1 PRHDT and CDR2 FYEKMQ (reference sequence). Trimming took 3 bases from V and 5 from J, leaving 22 bases between them. The CDR3 is made up of 17 amino acids. Written as DNA, the CDR3 is TGTGCCAGCAGCTTTATGGGACTGGGGGTAGGGAAGGAGACCCAGTACTTC. This gives the protein CASSFMGLGVGKETQYF.

About this clone itself: In the same sample, other DNA sequences code for this CDR3. V and J are TRBV30 and TRBJ2-7, with D unresolved. Germline lookup yields CDR1 GTSNPN and CDR2 SVGIG (reference sequence). V was pared by 3 bases and J by 2 bases, with 5 bases between. The CDR3 is 11 residues long. In nucleotides, the CDR3 is TGTGCCTGGAGCAGTGCCTACGAGCAGTACTTC. Translated, it gives CAWSSAYEQYF.

This clone occurred a few times. This chain links TRBV2 with TRBJ1-2; weak D call: TRBD1 (6 bases). Germline CDR1 SNHLY, CDR2 FYNNEI. Trimming left V 3 bases short and J 2 bases short, with 13 bases between. The CDR3 length is 15 residues. The CDR3 nucleotides are TGTGCCAGCAGTGATGTTGAGGGGGGGAACTATGGCTACACCTTC. Its protein is CASSDVEGGNYGYTF.

The gene calls are TRBV19 and TRBJ2-5; no clear D. There are 14 residues in the CDR3. Germline V lookup: CDR1 LNHDA, CDR2 SQIVND (reference sequence). The V end lost 7 bases, the J end lost 3 bases, and 15 bases lay between the germline ends. In nucleotides, the CDR3 is TGTGCCAGTACCTCCCCGGGTTCTAAAGAGACCCAGTACTTC. This codes for CASTSPGSKETQYF.

This clone was found once. This chain uses TRBV5-6 with TRBJ2-7; maybe TRBD1 (5 bases). V was pared by 4 bases and J by 3 bases, with 11 bases between. CDR1 and CDR2 (germline): SGHDT, YYEEEE. This CDR3 comprises 13 residues. The CDR3 region is CASSTGHGYEQYF. The CDR3 coding sequence is TGTGCCAGCAGCACCGGACACGGCTACGAGCAGTACTTC.

The chain links TRBV5-1 to TRBJ2-7; D possibly corresponds to TRBD1 (6 bases). The length of the CDR3 is 15 residues. Trimming stripped 0 bases from V and 5 bases from J, with 15 bases between. The germline V gene has CDR1 SGHRS and CDR2 YFSETQ. The CDR3 sequence is CASSLVAGDGNEQYF. Here the CDR3 DNA reads TGCGCCAGCAGCTTGGTGGCAGGGGATGGCAACGAGCAGTACTTC.

The gene calls are TRBV29-1 and TRBJ1-2, with a weak D call TRBD1 (5 bases). Germline loops: CDR1 SQVTM, CDR2 ANQGSEA. Trimming stripped 4 bases from V and 0 bases from J, with 9 bases between. The CDR3 is made up of 13 amino acids. The CDR3 spells CSVGRDSNYGYTF. DNA of the CDR3: TGCAGCGTTGGGCGGGACTCTAACTATGGCTACACCTTC.

The chain couples TRBV3-1 (or the pseudogene TRBV3-2) to TRBJ1-1, with D uncertain. Germline V CDR1 and CDR2: LGHDT, YNNKEL (reference sequence). The CDR3 consists of 13 residues. V lost 3 bases to trimming and J lost 3 bases, with 8 bases between them. The CDR3 DNA reads as TGTGCCAGCAGCCACGAGGGTCACACTGAAGCTTTCTTT. Its translation is CASSHEGHTEAFF.

V usage is TRBV11-2 and J usage is TRBJ2-4, with 8 nucleotides matching TRBD1. J lost 5 bases, V lost 4 bases, and 4 bases had no gene match. Germline assignment: CDR1 SGHAT and CDR2 FQNNGV. CDR3 length: 14 amino acids. The CDR3 sequence is CASSSQGEENIQYF. In nucleotides, the CDR3 is TGTGCCAGCAGCTCACAGGGGGAGGAAAACATTCAGTACTTC.

V is TRBV11-3 and J is TRBJ2-6; perhaps TRBD2 as D (5 bases). The CDR3 runs 20 residues. Germline assignment: CDR1 SGHNT and CDR2 YENEEA. The ends were cut back, 4 bases at V and 0 bases at J, with 22 bases in the middle. In nucleotides, the CDR3 is TGTGCCAGCAGCTCGTACACGGACTCAAGGGAAAGCTCTGGGGCCAACGTCCTGACTTTC. Its protein product is CASSSYTDSRESSGANVLTF.

This sequence joins TRBV21-1 and TRBJ1-1; TRBD1, as called in the table, went unchecked against the DNA. TRBV21-1 is a pseudogene segment. The CDR3 extends over 16 amino acids. In DNA, the CDR3 is TGTGCCAGCAGCGGGACACCGGGACAGGATAACACTGAAGCTTTCTTT. Translation: CASSGTPGQDNTEAFF.

V usage is TRBV4-2 and J usage is TRBJ2-1; 16 bases are a match to TRBD2. Trimming cost V 4 bases and J 2 bases; bases outside gene matches: 14. Germline V gene lookup returns CDR1 LGHNA and CDR2 YNFKEQ. The CDR3 is 21 residues long. The CDR3 region is CASSLLPGGTSGREAYNEQFF. DNA for the CDR3: TGTGCCAGCAGCCTCCTACCGGGCGGGACTAGCGGGAGGGAGGCCTACAATGAGCAGTTCTTC.

The gene calls are TRBV3-1 (or the pseudogene TRBV3-2) and TRBJ2-7, with 7 bases fitting TRBD1. The V and J ends lost 4 bases and 3 bases, in that order; junction bases with no gene match: 12. The CDR3 sequence is 16 residues long. Germline assignment: CDR1 LGHDT and CDR2 YNNKEL (reference sequence). The CDR3 region is CASSLIGSGQSYEQYF. The CDR3 DNA follows: TGTGCCAGCAGCCTCATAGGATCGGGACAGAGCTACGAGCAGTACTTC.